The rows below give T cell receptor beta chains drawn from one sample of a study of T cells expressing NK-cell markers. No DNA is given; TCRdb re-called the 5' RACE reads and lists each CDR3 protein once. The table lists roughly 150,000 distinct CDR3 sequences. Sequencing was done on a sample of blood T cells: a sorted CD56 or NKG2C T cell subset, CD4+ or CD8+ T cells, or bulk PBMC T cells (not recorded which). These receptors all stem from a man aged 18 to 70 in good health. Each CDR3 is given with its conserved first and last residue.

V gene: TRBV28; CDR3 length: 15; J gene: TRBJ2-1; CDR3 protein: CASSLGREGWNEQFF
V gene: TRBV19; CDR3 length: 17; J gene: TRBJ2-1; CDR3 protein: CASSGGTSGYSYNEQFF
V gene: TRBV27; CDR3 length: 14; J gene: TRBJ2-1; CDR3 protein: CASSLEGPYNEQFF
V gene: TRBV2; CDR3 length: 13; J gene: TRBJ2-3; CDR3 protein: CASSRTDTDTQYF
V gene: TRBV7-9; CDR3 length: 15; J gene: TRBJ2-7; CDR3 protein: CASSLGVGSLGEQYF
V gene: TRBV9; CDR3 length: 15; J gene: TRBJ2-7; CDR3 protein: CASSPDRGPSYEQYF
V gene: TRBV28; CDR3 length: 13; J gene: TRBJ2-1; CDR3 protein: CASATDTNNEQFF
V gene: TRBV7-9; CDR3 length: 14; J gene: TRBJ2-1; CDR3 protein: CASSEAFYINEQFF
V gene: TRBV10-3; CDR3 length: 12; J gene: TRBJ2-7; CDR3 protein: CAISNDIYEQYF
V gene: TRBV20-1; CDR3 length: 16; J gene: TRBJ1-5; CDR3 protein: CSAGERDTDSNQPQHF
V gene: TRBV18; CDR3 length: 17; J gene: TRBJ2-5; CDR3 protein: CASSRPARDEDQETQYF
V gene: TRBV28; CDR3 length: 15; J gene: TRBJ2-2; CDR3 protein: CASSPTTGGRVELFF
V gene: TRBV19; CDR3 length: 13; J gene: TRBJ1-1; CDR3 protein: CASTFAGLTEAFF